Given below is one T cell receptor beta chain in context. Its specificity is unknown. The CDR3 contains 16 residues. Germline trimming cut 5 bases from V and 2 bases from J; bases unmatched to any gene: 9. Germline V lookup: CDR1 PRHDT, CDR2 FYEKMQ (reference sequence). The entry originates in a study of cytomegalovirus exposure and HLA in healthy donors. Study-wide points: Presence/absence results assume similar sequencing depth per donor, which may not hold. By a later analysis, the bulk of CMV-associated TCR beta chains appeared HLA-restricted. The study designated 150 to 200 TCR beta chains cytomegalovirus-associated. Segments of the TCR beta V type were, in most cases, productive about 87% or about 30% of the time in an earlier analysis.

The PCR used 60 Vbeta and 13 Jbeta primers. The method was immunoSEQ multiplex PCR; TCRdb's version includes in-frame clones alone and lacks a portion of them. The top ten hold under 2% of the sample, which has approximately 200,000 clones, 79% seen once. The TCR sequence derives from a girl between 5 and 17 years old in good health and CMV-seropositive. Sequencing used PBMCs. The chain is built from TRBV13 and TRBJ2-7; 10 positions match TRBD2. The CDR3 region has the DNA TGTGCCAGCAGCGGAACTAGCGGGGCCGGACCCTACGAGCAGTACTTC. Protein: CASSGTSGAGPYEQYF.